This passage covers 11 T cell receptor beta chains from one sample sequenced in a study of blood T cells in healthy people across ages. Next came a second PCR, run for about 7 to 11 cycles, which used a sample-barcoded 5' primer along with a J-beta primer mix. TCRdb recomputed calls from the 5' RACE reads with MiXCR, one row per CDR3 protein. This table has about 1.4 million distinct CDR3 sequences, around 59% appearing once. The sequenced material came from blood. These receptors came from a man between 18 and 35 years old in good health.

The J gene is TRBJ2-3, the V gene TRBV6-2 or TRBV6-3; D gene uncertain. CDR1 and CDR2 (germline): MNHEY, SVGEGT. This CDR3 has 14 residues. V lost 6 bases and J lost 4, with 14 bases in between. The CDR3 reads CASSPSGPPDTQYF. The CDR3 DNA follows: TGTGCCAGCAGCCCATCCGGACCCCCAGATACGCAGTATTTT.

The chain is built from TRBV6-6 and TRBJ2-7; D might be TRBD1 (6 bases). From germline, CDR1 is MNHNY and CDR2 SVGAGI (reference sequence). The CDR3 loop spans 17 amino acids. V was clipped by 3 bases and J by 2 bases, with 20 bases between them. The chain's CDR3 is CASSYGSGDIRPYEQYF. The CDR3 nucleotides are TGTGCCAGCAGTTATGGTAGTGGGGACATCCGGCCCTACGAGCAGTACTTC.

Written as DNA, the CDR3 is TGCAGCGTTTACCTAGCGGAAAACAATGAGCAGTTCTTC. Protein product: CSVYLAENNEQFF. This chain links TRBV29-1 with TRBJ2-1, with 7 bases identical to TRBD2. V shed 5 bases, J shed 5 bases, and the junction held 6 bases outside the gene matches. This CDR3 has 13 amino acids. Germline loops: CDR1 SQVTM, CDR2 ANQGSEA.

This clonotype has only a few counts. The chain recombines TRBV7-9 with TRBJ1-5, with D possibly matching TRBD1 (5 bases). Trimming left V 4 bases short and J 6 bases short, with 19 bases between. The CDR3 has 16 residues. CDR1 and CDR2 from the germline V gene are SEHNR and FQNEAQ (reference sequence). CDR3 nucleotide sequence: TGTGCCAGCAGCTCGAAGGGGCGCCAGTCCGGTCAGCCCCAGCATTTT. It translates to CASSSKGRQSGQPQHF.

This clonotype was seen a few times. CDR3 loop: CASSPPAGGEMGYTF. CDR3 DNA: TGTGCCAGCAGCCCACCTGCAGGGGGTGAAATGGGCTACACCTTC. V usage is TRBV6-6 and J usage is TRBJ1-2, with TRBD1 matching over 7 bases. Germline values: CDR1 MNHNY, CDR2 SVGAGI (reference sequence). This CDR3 has 15 residues. The trim removed 6 bases at V and 8 bases at J, leaving 15 bases unmatched.

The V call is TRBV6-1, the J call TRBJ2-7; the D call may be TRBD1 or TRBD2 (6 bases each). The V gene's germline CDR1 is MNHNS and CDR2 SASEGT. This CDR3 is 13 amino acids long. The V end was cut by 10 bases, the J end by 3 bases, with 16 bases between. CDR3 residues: CATEGGFLYEQYF. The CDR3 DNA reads TGTGCCACCGAAGGGGGGTTCCTCTACGAGCAGTACTTC.

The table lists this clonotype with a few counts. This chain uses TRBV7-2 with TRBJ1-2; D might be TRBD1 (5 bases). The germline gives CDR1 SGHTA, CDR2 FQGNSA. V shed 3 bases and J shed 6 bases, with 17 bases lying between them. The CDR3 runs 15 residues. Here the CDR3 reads CASSLTGLEGHGYTF. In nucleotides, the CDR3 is TGTGCCAGCAGCTTGACGGGTCTTGAGGGGCATGGCTACACCTTC.

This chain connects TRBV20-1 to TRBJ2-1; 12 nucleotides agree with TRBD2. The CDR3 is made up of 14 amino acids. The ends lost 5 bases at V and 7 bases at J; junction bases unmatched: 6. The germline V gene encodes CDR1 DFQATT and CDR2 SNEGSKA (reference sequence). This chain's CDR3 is CSAYLAGGRNEQFF. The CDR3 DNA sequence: TGCAGTGCTTATCTAGCGGGGGGGCGGAATGAGCAGTTCTTC.

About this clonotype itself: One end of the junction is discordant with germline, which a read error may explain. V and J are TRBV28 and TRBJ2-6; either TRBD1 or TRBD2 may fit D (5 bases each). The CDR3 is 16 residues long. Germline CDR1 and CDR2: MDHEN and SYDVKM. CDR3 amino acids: CACSMGVPTGANVLTF. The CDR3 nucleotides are TGTGCCTGCAGCATGGGGGTTCCCACTGGGGCCAACGTCCTGACTTTC.

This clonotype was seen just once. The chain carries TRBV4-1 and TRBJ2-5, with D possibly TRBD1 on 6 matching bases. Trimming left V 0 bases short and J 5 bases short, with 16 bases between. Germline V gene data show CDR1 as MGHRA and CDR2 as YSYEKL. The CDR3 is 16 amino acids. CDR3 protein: CASSQDSGTRGETQYF. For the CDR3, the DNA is TGCGCCAGCAGCCAAGATTCCGGGACAAGGGGCGAGACCCAGTACTTC.

The CDR3 coding sequence is TGTGCCAGCAGTCCAACCCCGGGACAGGGGAACTATGGCTACACCTTC. As protein: CASSPTPGQGNYGYTF. This chain joins TRBV28 and TRBJ1-2; 10 bases line up with TRBD1. This CDR3 is built from 16 residues. V trimming: 5 bases; J trimming: 2 bases; junction bases outside the gene matches: 8. Germline V lookup: CDR1 MDHEN, CDR2 SYDVKM.